What follows describes a single T cell receptor (beta chain). As yet, its antigen is unknown. This sample stems from a study of blood T cells in healthy people across ages. CDR1 is MDHEN and CDR2 is SYDVKM in the germline V gene. Trimming stripped 4 bases from V and 5 bases from J, with 17 bases between. The CDR3 consists of 15 residues. Extraction of total RNA produced a minimum of 5.5 micrograms from each sample. General study results and limits: More naive CD4+ cells and higher diversity marked long-lived donors relative to aged donors. The study found TCR beta diversity correlated strongly with naive T cell percentage.

With a J-beta primer mix and a sample-barcoded 5' primer, a second PCR ran about 6 to 11 cycles. TCRdb redid the calling of the 5' RACE reads with MiXCR, one entry per CDR3 protein. Here the sample spans about 780,000 distinct CDR3 sequences, roughly 26% being singletons. A further study also used this sample, focusing on T cells of mothers and their children. From that report: Some 2.8 million TCR beta reads per child versus over 9 million per mother.

This chain joins TRBV28 and TRBJ1-2; D is uncertain. This receptor was obtained from a boy under 18 in good health. The sample consisted of blood. The CDR3: CASSSRFSFLYGYTF. CDR3 bases: TGTGCCAGCAGTTCTCGTTTCTCCTTCTTGTATGGCTACACCTTC.